The rows below give T cell receptor beta chains drawn from one sample of a study of T cell responses to AZD1222 COVID-19 vaccine. The protocol was immunoSEQ multiplex PCR, while the TCRdb copy is restricted to in-frame clones and leaves out a portion. The sample carries 130,000 to 150,000 clones, 85% to 95% recorded once. Sample: peripheral blood, taken after recovery from COVID-19. These receptors were obtained from an adult who had recovered from COVID-19. Each CDR3 is given with its conserved first and last residue. A D gene is named only where the DNA matches it firmly. Size is stated for part of the rows, as once, few or many counts, or as a class when the clone is expanded.

D gene: TRBD2
clone size: NA
J gene: TRBJ2-7
V gene: TRBV27
CDR3 protein: CASSSSGTSFYEQYF
CDR3 DNA: TGTGCCAGCAGCTCCTCCGGGACTAGCTTCTACGAGCAGTACTTC

D gene: NA
clone size: NA
J gene: TRBJ1-1
V gene: TRBV7-3
CDR3 protein: CASRLWRGAFNIPEAFF
CDR3 DNA: TGTGCCAGCAGACTCTGGAGAGGGGCCTTTAATATCCCTGAAGCTTTCTTT

D gene: NA
clone size: NA
J gene: TRBJ2-7
V gene: TRBV7-9
CDR3 protein: CASSLGTTYEQYF
CDR3 DNA: TGTGCCAGCAGCTTAGGGACCACCTACGAGCAGTACTTC

D gene: TRBD1
clone size: NA
J gene: TRBJ1-1
V gene: TRBV7-2
CDR3 protein: CASSLHKGADTEAFF
CDR3 DNA: TGTGCCAGCAGCTTGCACAAGGGGGCGGACACTGAAGCTTTCTTT

D gene: NA
clone size: NA
J gene: TRBJ2-1
V gene: TRBV9
CDR3 protein: CASSVVGSYPSSYNEQFF
CDR3 DNA: TGTGCCAGCAGCGTAGTCGGGTCCTACCCGAGCTCCTACAATGAGCAGTTCTTC

D gene: TRBD2
clone size: NA
J gene: TRBJ2-1
V gene: TRBV4-1
CDR3 protein: CASSQWALAGGDYNEQFF
CDR3 DNA: TGCGCCAGCAGCCAATGGGCGCTAGCGGGAGGGGATTACAATGAGCAGTTCTTC

D gene: NA
clone size: NA
J gene: TRBJ2-3
V gene: TRBV6-5
CDR3 protein: CASSRTRADTQYF
CDR3 DNA: TGTGCCAGCAGTCGCACGAGGGCAGATACGCAGTATTTT

D gene: NA
clone size: NA
J gene: TRBJ2-2
V gene: TRBV3-1/TRBV3-2
CDR3 protein: CASRLTAGFNTGELFF
CDR3 DNA: TGTGCCAGCAGACTAACAGCGGGTTTCAACACCGGGGAGCTGTTTTTT

D gene: NA
clone size: NA
J gene: TRBJ2-7
V gene: TRBV6-5
CDR3 protein: CASSYETGTISYEQYF
CDR3 DNA: TGTGCCAGCAGTTACGAGACAGGTACAATCTCCTACGAGCAGTACTTC

D gene: NA
clone size: NA
J gene: TRBJ2-3
V gene: TRBV4-1
CDR3 protein: CASSSQPGGSSTDTQYF
CDR3 DNA: TGCGCCAGCAGCTCCCAACCCGGGGGATCCAGCACAGATACGCAGTATTTT

D gene: NA
clone size: NA
J gene: TRBJ2-3
V gene: TRBV4-2
CDR3 protein: CASSQDTDTQYF
CDR3 DNA: TGTGCCAGCAGCCAGGACACAGATACGCAGTATTTT

D gene: NA
clone size: NA
J gene: TRBJ2-2
V gene: TRBV10-3
CDR3 protein: CAISEYTGELFF
CDR3 DNA: TGTGCCATCAGCGAGTACACCGGGGAGCTGTTTTTT

D gene: NA
clone size: NA
J gene: TRBJ2-2
V gene: TRBV19
CDR3 protein: CASRWGSTGELFF
CDR3 DNA: TGTGCCAGTAGGTGGGGGTCCACCGGGGAGCTGTTTTTT

D gene: TRBD2
clone size: NA
J gene: TRBJ2-7
V gene: TRBV18
CDR3 protein: CASSPAGVHEQYF
CDR3 DNA: TGTGCCAGCTCACCCGCGGGAGTGCACGAGCAGTACTTC

D gene: NA
clone size: NA
J gene: TRBJ1-1
V gene: TRBV3-1/TRBV3-2
CDR3 protein: CASNEGGGRTEAFF
CDR3 DNA: TGTGCCAGCAACGAAGGAGGGGGACGAACTGAAGCTTTCTTT

D gene: NA
clone size: NA
J gene: TRBJ1-1
V gene: TRBV5-4
CDR3 protein: CASSLGLRVQNTEAFF
CDR3 DNA: TGTGCCAGCAGCCTCGGACTGAGGGTACAGAACACTGAAGCTTTCTTT

D gene: TRBD2
clone size: NA
J gene: TRBJ2-5
V gene: TRBV28
CDR3 protein: CASSELAGGEETQYF
CDR3 DNA: TGTGCCAGCAGTGAGCTAGCGGGAGGGGAAGAGACCCAGTACTTC

D gene: NA
clone size: NA
J gene: TRBJ2-6
V gene: TRBV5-6
CDR3 protein: CASSLPGVGANVLTF
CDR3 DNA: TGTGCCAGCAGCTTGCCGGGCGTTGGGGCCAACGTCCTGACTTTC

D gene: TRBD2
clone size: once
J gene: TRBJ2-5
V gene: TRBV5-1
CDR3 protein: CASSSIMGLAQETQYF
CDR3 DNA: TGCGCCAGCAGTTCTATTATGGGACTAGCTCAAGAGACCCAGTACTTC

D gene: NA
clone size: few
J gene: TRBJ1-2
V gene: TRBV28
CDR3 protein: CASSLGGQRYGYTF
CDR3 DNA: TGTGCCAGCAGTTTAGGGGGGCAGCGCTATGGCTACACCTTC

D gene: NA
clone size: NA
J gene: TRBJ1-5
V gene: TRBV6-5
CDR3 protein: CASRGYGRGNQPQHF
CDR3 DNA: TGTGCCAGCAGGGGCTATGGGAGGGGCAATCAGCCCCAGCATTTT

D gene: NA
clone size: NA
J gene: TRBJ1-5
V gene: TRBV28
CDR3 protein: CASSFSAGLISNQPQHF
CDR3 DNA: TGTGCCAGCAGTTTTTCCGCAGGCTTGATTAGCAATCAGCCCCAGCATTTT

D gene: NA
clone size: NA
J gene: TRBJ2-2
V gene: TRBV7-9
CDR3 protein: CASSSYDRNTGELFF
CDR3 DNA: TGTGCCAGCAGCTCCTACGACAGAAACACCGGGGAGCTGTTTTTT

D gene: TRBD1
clone size: once
J gene: TRBJ1-2
V gene: TRBV7-9
CDR3 protein: CASSSRLQDRGNGYTF
CDR3 DNA: TGTGCCAGCAGCTCCCGACTACAAGACAGGGGTAATGGCTACACCTTC

D gene: NA
clone size: large
J gene: TRBJ2-3
V gene: TRBV4-1
CDR3 protein: CASSQEGRALPYF
CDR3 DNA: TGCGCCAGCAGCCAAGAGGGTCGGGCCCTTCCGTATTTT

D gene: TRBD2
clone size: NA
J gene: TRBJ2-7
V gene: TRBV7-3
CDR3 protein: CASSPGSGRHEQYF
CDR3 DNA: TGTGCCAGCAGCCCCGGGAGCGGGAGACACGAGCAGTACTTC

D gene: NA
clone size: NA
J gene: TRBJ1-2
V gene: TRBV28
CDR3 protein: CASNAGGNGYTF
CDR3 DNA: TGTGCCAGCAACGCGGGGGGAAATGGCTACACCTTC

D gene: NA
clone size: NA
J gene: TRBJ2-3
V gene: TRBV7-3
CDR3 protein: CASSIPPQTRSTDTQYF
CDR3 DNA: TGTGCCAGCAGCATACCTCCTCAGACTAGAAGCACAGATACGCAGTATTTT

D gene: TRBD2
clone size: NA
J gene: TRBJ2-7
V gene: TRBV4-1
CDR3 protein: CASAPSGRGSGHYEQYF
CDR3 DNA: TGCGCCAGTGCTCCGTCGGGGAGGGGATCGGGCCACTACGAGCAGTACTTC

D gene: TRBD2
clone size: NA
J gene: TRBJ2-7
V gene: TRBV3-1/TRBV3-2
CDR3 protein: CASSHDSGRSTYEQYF
CDR3 DNA: TGTGCCAGCAGCCATGACAGCGGGAGATCAACCTACGAGCAGTACTTC

D gene: NA
clone size: NA
J gene: TRBJ1-5
V gene: TRBV5-6
CDR3 protein: CASSFGVNNQPQHF
CDR3 DNA: TGTGCCAGCAGCTTTGGAGTCAACAATCAGCCCCAGCATTTT

D gene: NA
clone size: NA
J gene: TRBJ2-2
V gene: TRBV13
CDR3 protein: CASSLGKGANTGELFF
CDR3 DNA: TGTGCCAGCAGCTTAGGGAAGGGGGCGAACACCGGGGAGCTGTTTTTT

D gene: NA
clone size: NA
J gene: TRBJ2-1
V gene: TRBV11-1
CDR3 protein: CASSLAGRNNEQFF
CDR3 DNA: TGTGCCAGCAGCTTAGCGGGCCGAAACAATGAGCAGTTCTTC

D gene: TRBD1
clone size: NA
J gene: TRBJ2-2
V gene: TRBV19
CDR3 protein: CASSIVSRQQGGTGELFF
CDR3 DNA: TGTGCCAGTAGTATAGTTTCACGACAACAGGGGGGCACCGGGGAGCTGTTTTTT

D gene: NA
clone size: NA
J gene: TRBJ1-3
V gene: TRBV19
CDR3 protein: CASSIRGDGNTIYF
CDR3 DNA: TGTGCCAGTAGTATACGGGGAGACGGAAACACCATATATTTT

D gene: TRBD2
clone size: NA
J gene: TRBJ2-7
V gene: TRBV11-1
CDR3 protein: CASSSGTSGRAYEQYF
CDR3 DNA: TGTGCCAGCAGCTCCGGGACTAGCGGGAGGGCCTACGAGCAGTACTTC

D gene: NA
clone size: once
J gene: TRBJ1-3
V gene: TRBV11-2
CDR3 protein: CASSLVDPGNTIYF
CDR3 DNA: TGTGCCAGCAGCTTAGTGGATCCTGGAAACACCATATATTTT

D gene: NA
clone size: once
J gene: TRBJ2-7
V gene: TRBV5-1
CDR3 protein: CASSLPAPYEQYF
CDR3 DNA: TGCGCCAGCAGCTTGCCTGCACCCTACGAGCAGTACTTC

D gene: NA
clone size: NA
J gene: TRBJ2-5
V gene: TRBV28
CDR3 protein: CASSLGGILGLETQYF
CDR3 DNA: TGTGCCAGCAGTTTAGGGGGAATCCTGGGGTTAGAGACCCAGTACTTC

D gene: NA
clone size: NA
J gene: TRBJ2-2
V gene: TRBV7-8
CDR3 protein: CASSPRTRGEVGNTGELFF
CDR3 DNA: TGTGCCAGCAGCCCGAGGACTAGGGGGGAAGTAGGGAACACCGGGGAGCTGTTTTTT

D gene: NA
clone size: NA
J gene: TRBJ2-5
V gene: TRBV5-4
CDR3 protein: CASSLEGVVETQYF
CDR3 DNA: TGTGCCAGCAGCCTGGAGGGTGTTGTCGAGACCCAGTACTTC

D gene: NA
clone size: once
J gene: TRBJ1-1
V gene: TRBV24-1
CDR3 protein: CATSDSREGNTEAFF
CDR3 DNA: TGTGCCACCAGTGATTCCCGGGAAGGGAACACTGAAGCTTTCTTT

D gene: NA
clone size: NA
J gene: TRBJ1-1
V gene: TRBV28
CDR3 protein: CASTRTDMNTEAFF
CDR3 DNA: TGTGCCAGCACCCGGACAGACATGAACACTGAAGCTTTCTTT

D gene: NA
clone size: NA
J gene: TRBJ2-5
V gene: TRBV19
CDR3 protein: CASSILGAQETQYF
CDR3 DNA: TGTGCCAGTAGTATTTTGGGGGCGCAAGAGACCCAGTACTTC

D gene: TRBD2
clone size: NA
J gene: TRBJ2-7
V gene: TRBV13
CDR3 protein: CASSLGGGASGRPSAYEQYF
CDR3 DNA: TGTGCCAGCAGCTTAGGAGGGGGGGCTAGCGGGAGGCCCTCGGCTTACGAGCAGTACTTC

D gene: NA
clone size: NA
J gene: TRBJ2-5
V gene: TRBV9
CDR3 protein: CASSVRTATQETQYF
CDR3 DNA: TGTGCCAGCAGCGTACGAACGGCAACCCAAGAGACCCAGTACTTC